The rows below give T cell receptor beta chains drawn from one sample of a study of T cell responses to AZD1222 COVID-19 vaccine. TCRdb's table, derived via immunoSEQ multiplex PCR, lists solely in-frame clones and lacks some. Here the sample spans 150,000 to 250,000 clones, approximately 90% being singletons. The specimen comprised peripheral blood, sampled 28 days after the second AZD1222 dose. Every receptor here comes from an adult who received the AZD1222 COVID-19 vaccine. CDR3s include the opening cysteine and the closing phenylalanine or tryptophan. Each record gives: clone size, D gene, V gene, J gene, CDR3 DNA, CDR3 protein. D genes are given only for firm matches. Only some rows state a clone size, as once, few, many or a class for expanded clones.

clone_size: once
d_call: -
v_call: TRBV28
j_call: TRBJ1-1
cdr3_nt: TGTGCCAGCCGGTCTCGGGACGGAGCTTTCTTT
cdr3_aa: CASRSRDGAFF

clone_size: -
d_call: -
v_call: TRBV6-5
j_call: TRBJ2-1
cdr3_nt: TGTGCCAGCAGTTACTCGAGGGGGGCGATGAATGAGCAGTTCTTC
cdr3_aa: CASSYSRGAMNEQFF

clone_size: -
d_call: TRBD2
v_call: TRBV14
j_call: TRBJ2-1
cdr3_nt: TGTGCCAGCAGCCACCTGACTAGCGCGGTAGGTGAGCAGTTCTTC
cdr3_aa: CASSHLTSAVGEQFF

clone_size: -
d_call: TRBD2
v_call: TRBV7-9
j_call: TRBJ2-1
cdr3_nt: TGTGCCAGCAGCCCCGGACTAGTAGGCGAGCAGTTCTTC
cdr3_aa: CASSPGLVGEQFF

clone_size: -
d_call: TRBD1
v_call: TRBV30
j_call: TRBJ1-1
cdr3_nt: TGTGCCTGGAGTGTTATTATTACAGGGGGGAACACTGAAGCTTTCTTT
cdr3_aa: CAWSVIITGGNTEAFF

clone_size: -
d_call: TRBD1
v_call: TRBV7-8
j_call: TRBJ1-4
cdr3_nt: TGTGCCAGCAGACCCCGACAGGGGGGCGTTGAAAAACTGTTTTTT
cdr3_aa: CASRPRQGGVEKLFF

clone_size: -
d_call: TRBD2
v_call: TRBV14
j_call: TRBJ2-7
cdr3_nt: TGTGCCAGCAGCCAAGACAGGACTAGCGGGAGGTTCAACGAGCAGTACTTC
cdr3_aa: CASSQDRTSGRFNEQYF

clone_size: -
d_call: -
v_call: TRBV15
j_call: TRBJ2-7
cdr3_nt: TGTGCCACCAGCAGAGATACCTACGAGCAGTACTTC
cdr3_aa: CATSRDTYEQYF

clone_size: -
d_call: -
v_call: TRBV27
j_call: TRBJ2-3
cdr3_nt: TGTGCCAGCAGTTTTAGAGGGAGCTACGGCACAGATACGCAGTATTTT
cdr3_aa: CASSFRGSYGTDTQYF

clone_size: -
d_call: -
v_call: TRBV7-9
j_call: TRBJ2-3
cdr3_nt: TGTGCCAGCAGCTTAGGGCGGCCTACGCAGTATTTT
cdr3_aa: CASSLGRPTQYF

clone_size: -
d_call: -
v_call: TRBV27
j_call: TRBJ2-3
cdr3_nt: TGTGCCAGCAGTTACGGGGGGACAGCCCGGTGGGATACGCAGTATTTT
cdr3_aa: CASSYGGTARWDTQYF

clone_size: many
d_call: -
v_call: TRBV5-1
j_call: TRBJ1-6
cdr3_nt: TGCGCCAGCAGCTTGGCTGGGTCCTATAATTCACCCCTCCACTTT
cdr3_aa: CASSLAGSYNSPLHF

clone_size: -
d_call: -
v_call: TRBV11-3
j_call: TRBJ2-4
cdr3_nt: TGTGCCAGCAGCCTGATTGGGGGGCGGAAGGCCAAAAACATTCAGTACTTC
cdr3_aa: CASSLIGGRKAKNIQYF

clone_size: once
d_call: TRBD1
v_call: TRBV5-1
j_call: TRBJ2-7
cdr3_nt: TGCGCCAGCAGCTGGCTAGGGACAGGCTACGAGCAGTACTTC
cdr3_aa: CASSWLGTGYEQYF

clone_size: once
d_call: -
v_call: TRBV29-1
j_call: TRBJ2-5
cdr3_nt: TGCAGCGTTGAAAAGGACAGCCAAGAGACCCAGTACTTC
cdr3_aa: CSVEKDSQETQYF

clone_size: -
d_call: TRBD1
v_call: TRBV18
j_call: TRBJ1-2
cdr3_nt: TGTGCCAGCTCACCGCAAGGGGGCCGCTATGGCTACACCTTC
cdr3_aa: CASSPQGGRYGYTF

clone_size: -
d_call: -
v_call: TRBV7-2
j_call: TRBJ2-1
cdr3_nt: TGTGCCAGCAGCTTTTCAGCTGTGAGCTCCTACAATGAGCAGTTCTTC
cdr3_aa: CASSFSAVSSYNEQFF

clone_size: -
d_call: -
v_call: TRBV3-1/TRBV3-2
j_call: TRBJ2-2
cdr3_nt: TGTGCCAGCAGTCATACAGGGACCGGGGAGCTGTTTTTT
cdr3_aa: CASSHTGTGELFF

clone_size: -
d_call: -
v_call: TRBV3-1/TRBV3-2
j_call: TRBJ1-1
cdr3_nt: TGTGCCAGCAGCCGGCGTGGGCCAGGGAACACTGAAGCTTTCTTT
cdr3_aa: CASSRRGPGNTEAFF

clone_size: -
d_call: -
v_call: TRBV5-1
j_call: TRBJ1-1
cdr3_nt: TGCGCCAGCAGGGGCATGAACACTGAAGCTTTCTTT
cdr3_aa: CASRGMNTEAFF

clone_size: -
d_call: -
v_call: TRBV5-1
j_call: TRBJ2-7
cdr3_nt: TGCGCCAGCAGCTTGGAACCCTACGAGCAGTACTTC
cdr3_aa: CASSLEPYEQYF

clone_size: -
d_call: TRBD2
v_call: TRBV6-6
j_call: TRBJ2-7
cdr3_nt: TGTGCCAGCAGTTCCTCGACTAGCGGGTTCTACGAGCAGTACTTC
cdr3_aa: CASSSSTSGFYEQYF

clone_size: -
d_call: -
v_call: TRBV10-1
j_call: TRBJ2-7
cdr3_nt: TGCGCCAGCAGTGAGTCCAACCCTCCCTACGAGCAGTACTTC
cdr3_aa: CASSESNPPYEQYF

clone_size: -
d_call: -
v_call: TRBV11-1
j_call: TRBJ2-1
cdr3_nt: TGTGCCAGCAGCTCCCAGGGTCCCAATGAGCAGTTCTTC
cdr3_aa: CASSSQGPNEQFF

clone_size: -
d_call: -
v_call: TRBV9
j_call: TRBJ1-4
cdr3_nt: TGTGCCAGCAGCGCCCGGGCCGAGGGAGGTGAAAAACTGTTTTTT
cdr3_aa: CASSARAEGGEKLFF

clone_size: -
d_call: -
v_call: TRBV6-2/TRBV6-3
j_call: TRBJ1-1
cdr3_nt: TGTGCCAGCAGTTACTCGCCAGCTGAAGCTTTCTTT
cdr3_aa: CASSYSPAEAFF

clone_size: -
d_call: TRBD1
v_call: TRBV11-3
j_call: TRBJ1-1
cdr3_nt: TGTGCCAGCAGCTCGAACTCCGGGACAGGGAAGACTGAAGCTTTCTTT
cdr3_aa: CASSSNSGTGKTEAFF

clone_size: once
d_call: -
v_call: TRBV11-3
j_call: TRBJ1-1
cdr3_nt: TGTGCCAGCAGCCGATTTACAGGGAGTGAAGCTTTCTTT
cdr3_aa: CASSRFTGSEAFF

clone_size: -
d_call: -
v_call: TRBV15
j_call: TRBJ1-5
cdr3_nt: TGTGCCACCAGCAGAGATATTCCGCAGCCCCAGCATTTT
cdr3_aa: CATSRDIPQPQHF

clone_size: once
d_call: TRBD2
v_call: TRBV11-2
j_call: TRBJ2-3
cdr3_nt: TGTGCCAGCAGCTTAGCCGGGAGGACAGATACGCAGTATTTT
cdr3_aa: CASSLAGRTDTQYF

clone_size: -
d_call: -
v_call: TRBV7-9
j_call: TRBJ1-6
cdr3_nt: TGTGCCAGCAGCTTAGCACAGGGAGCCGGTAATTCACCCCTCCACTTT
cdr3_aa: CASSLAQGAGNSPLHF

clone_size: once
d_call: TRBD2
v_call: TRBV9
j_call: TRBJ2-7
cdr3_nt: TGTGCCAGCAGCGTAGGGGGAGCGGGAGGGTTGTACTACGAGCAGTACTTC
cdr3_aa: CASSVGGAGGLYYEQYF

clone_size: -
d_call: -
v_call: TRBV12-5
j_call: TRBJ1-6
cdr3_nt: TGTGCTAGTGGTCCGAATAATTCACCCCTCCACTTT
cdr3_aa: CASGPNNSPLHF

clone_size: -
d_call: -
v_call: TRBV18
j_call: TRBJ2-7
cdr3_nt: TGTGCCAGCTCACCAGTAGACGGCGAGCAGTACTTC
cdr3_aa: CASSPVDGEQYF

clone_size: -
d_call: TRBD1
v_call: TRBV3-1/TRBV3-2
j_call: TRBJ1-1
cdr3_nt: TGTGCCAGCAGCCGGGACAGCAGCACTGAAGCTTTCTTT
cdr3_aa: CASSRDSSTEAFF

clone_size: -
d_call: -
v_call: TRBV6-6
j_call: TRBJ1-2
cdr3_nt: TGTGCCAGCAGAACGACATCTAACTATGGCTACACCTTC
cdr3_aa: CASRTTSNYGYTF

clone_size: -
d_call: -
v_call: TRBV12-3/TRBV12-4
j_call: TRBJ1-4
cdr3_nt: TGTGCCAGCAGTCACGGGACGGATGAAAAACTGTTTTTT
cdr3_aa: CASSHGTDEKLFF

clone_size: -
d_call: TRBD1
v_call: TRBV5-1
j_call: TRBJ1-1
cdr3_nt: TGCGCCAGCACAAAACAGGGGGCAGAGTTTGACACTGAAGCTTTCTTT
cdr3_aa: CASTKQGAEFDTEAFF

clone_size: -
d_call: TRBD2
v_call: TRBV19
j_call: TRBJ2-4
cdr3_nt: TGTGCCAGTAGTCGGGGACTAGCAGGGACTCTAGCCAAAAACATTCAGTACTTC
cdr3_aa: CASSRGLAGTLAKNIQYF

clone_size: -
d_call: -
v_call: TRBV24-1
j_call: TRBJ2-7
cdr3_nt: TGTGCCACCATTCTGCCAGGGCCCTTCGAGCAGTACTTC
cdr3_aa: CATILPGPFEQYF

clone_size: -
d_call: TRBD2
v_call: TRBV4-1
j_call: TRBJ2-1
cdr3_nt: TGCGCCAGCAGCCACCACGGACTAGCGGGAGTAAGTAACAATGAGCAGTTCTTC
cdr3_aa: CASSHHGLAGVSNNEQFF

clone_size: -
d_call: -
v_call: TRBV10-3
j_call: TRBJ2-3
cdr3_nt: TGTGCCATCAGTGAGGGAAGGGGAGCCCCAGATACGCAGTATTTT
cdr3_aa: CAISEGRGAPDTQYF

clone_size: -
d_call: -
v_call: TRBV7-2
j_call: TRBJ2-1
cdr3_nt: TGTGCCAGCAGCTTAATCACTACCGGGGGCGGTGAGCAGTTCTTC
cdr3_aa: CASSLITTGGGEQFF

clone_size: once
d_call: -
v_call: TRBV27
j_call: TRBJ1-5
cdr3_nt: TGTACCAGTGCCGTCCGAGGTTTTTCGGATCAGCCCCAGCATTTT
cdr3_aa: CTSAVRGFSDQPQHF

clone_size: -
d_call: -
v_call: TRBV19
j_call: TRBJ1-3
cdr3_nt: TGTGCCAGTAGTATGGACCTGGCGGTTGGAAACACCATATATTTT
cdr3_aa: CASSMDLAVGNTIYF

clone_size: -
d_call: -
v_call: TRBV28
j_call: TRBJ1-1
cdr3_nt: TGTGCCAGCAGCCCGGCACAGAACACTGAAGCTTTCTTT
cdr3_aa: CASSPAQNTEAFF